The 24 T cell receptor beta chains in this list originate from one sample, sequenced in a study of CD8 T cells in Susac syndrome. An amount of RNA that ranged from roughly 0.45 to 1 ug was reverse transcribed with random hexamers. Via MiXCR, TCRdb re-called the immunoSEQ multiplex PCR reads, giving one row per CDR3 protein. The sample carries about 71,000 distinct CDR3 sequences, nearly 96% recorded once. Sequenced: CD4+ T cells from PBMCs. Receptors originate from a human donor with multiple sclerosis.

The V call is TRBV5-4, the J call TRBJ2-2, with 11 bases identical to TRBD2. The CDR3 runs 15 residues. The V gene end was trimmed by 4 bases and the J gene end by 7 bases; junction bases not matched to a gene: 6. CDR1 is SGHNT and CDR2 is YYREEE in the germline V gene (reference sequence). The CDR3: CASSPQTSGVGELFF. CDR3 sequence (DNA): TGTGCCAGCAGCCCTCAGACTAGCGGGGTCGGGGAGCTGTTTTTT. The whole variable domain, remainder taken from reference TRBV5-4 and TRBJ2-2, is ETGVTQSPTHLIKTRGQQVTLRCSSQSGHNTVSWYQQALGQGPQFIFQYYREEENGRGNFPPRFSGLQFPNYSSELNVNALELDDSALYLCASSPQTSGVGELFFGEGSRLTVL.

This chain joins TRBV5-1 and TRBJ2-2; D not resolved. The CDR3 length is 14 residues. The germline V gene has CDR1 SGHRS and CDR2 YFSETQ. Trimming left V 5 bases short and J 3 bases short, with 11 bases between. The DNA of the CDR3 is TGCGCCAGCAGTGCTGGGGTATACACCGGGGAGCTGTTTTTT. This codes for CASSAGVYTGELFF.

The chain joins TRBV28 to TRBJ1-4; 7 positions agree with TRBD1. The CDR3 is 14 residues long. Trimming at V came to 6 bases and at J to 5 bases, leaving 6 bases not matched to a gene. Germline V gives CDR1 MDHEN, CDR2 SYDVKM. This CDR3 reads CASRRTGKNEKLFF. The CDR3 bases are TGTGCCAGCAGAAGGACAGGCAAGAATGAAAAACTGTTTTTT. Using reference TRBV28 and TRBJ1-4 for the parts outside the CDR3, the full variable domain is DVKVTQSSRYLVKRTGEKVFLECVQDMDHENMFWYRQDPGLGLRLIYFSYDVKMKEKGDIPEGYSVSREKKERFSLILESASTNQTSMYLCASRRTGKNEKLFFGSGTQLSVL.

The chain has TRBV12-3 or TRBV12-4 and TRBJ2-1; TRBD2 is a possible D gene (6 bases). The CDR3 consists of 15 residues. The V gene lost 6 bases and the J gene lost 9 bases, with 21 bases spanning the gap. CDR3 residues: CASRTLGPGVGEQFF. The DNA of the CDR3 is TGTGCCAGCAGGACCCTCGGCCCGGGGGTGGGTGAGCAGTTCTTC.

The chain combines TRBV12-3 or TRBV12-4 with TRBJ1-5; D is ambiguous. Trimming took 5 bases from V and 6 from J, leaving 11 bases between them. The CDR3 runs 13 residues. In nucleotides, the CDR3 is TGTGCCAGCAGTCTCCGGGGTGGTCAGCCCCAGCATTTT. Encoded protein: CASSLRGGQPQHF.

V gene TRBV14 combines with J gene TRBJ1-2, with 7 bases fitting TRBD1. With V trimmed by 6 bases and J by 2 bases, 9 bases remained unmatched. Germline V CDR1 and CDR2: SGHDN, FVKESK. This CDR3 comprises 15 residues. CDR3: CASSQYTTGNYGYTF. CDR3 bases: TGTGCCAGCAGTCAATATACGACAGGGAACTATGGCTACACCTTC.

The chain carries TRBV29-1 and TRBJ2-5, with 7 bases identical to TRBD2. The CDR3 is 13 amino acids. V lost 1 base, J lost 5 bases, and 4 bases stayed unmatched. Germline V CDR1 and CDR2: SQVTM, ANQGSEA. The CDR3 sequence is CSVEAGGSETQYF. Here the CDR3 DNA reads TGCAGCGTTGAAGCGGGGGGATCGGAGACCCAGTACTTC.

The J gene is TRBJ2-7, the V gene TRBV5-1; tentatively, D is TRBD2 (5 bases). The CDR3 is 15 residues long. V was pared by 0 bases and J by 2 bases, with 12 bases between. From germline, CDR1 is SGHRS and CDR2 YFSETQ. The CDR3 spells CASSLGVARPYEQYF. For the CDR3, the DNA is TGCGCCAGCAGCTTGGGAGTAGCGCGGCCCTACGAGCAGTACTTC.

V gene TRBV7-9 combines with J gene TRBJ2-7; 7 positions match TRBD1. Per germline, CDR1 SEHNR and CDR2 FQNEAQ (reference sequence). V dropped 6 bases and J dropped 2; count of bases not matched to a gene: 4. This CDR3 region has 13 residues. The DNA for the CDR3 is TGTGCCAGCAGGAAGGGACAGACCTACGAGCAGTACTTC. The encoded protein is CASRKGQTYEQYF. Complete variable domain (other parts from reference TRBV7-9 and TRBJ2-7): DTGVSQNPRHKITKRGQNVTFRCDPISEHNRLYWYRQTLGQGPEFLTYFQNEAQLEKSRLLSDRFSAERPKGSFSTLEIQRTEQGDSAMYLCASRKGQTYEQYFGPGTRLTVT.

The chain links TRBV20-1 to TRBJ1-6; no reliable D call. In germline, CDR1 is DFQATT, CDR2 SNEGSKA (reference sequence). The CDR3 spans 14 residues. The V end lost 1 base, the J end lost 2 bases, and 6 bases lay between the germline ends. Here the CDR3 reads CSARGAAYNSPLHF. The DNA for the CDR3 is TGCAGTGCTAGAGGGGCGGCCTATAATTCACCCCTCCACTTT.

The rearrangement links TRBV6-6 to TRBJ2-3; D call uncertain. V was shortened by 8 bases and J by 2 bases, with 11 bases between the two germline ends. The CDR3 extends over 13 amino acids. CDR1 and CDR2 (germline): MNHNY, SVGAGI (reference sequence). The CDR3 protein is CASQIGHTDTQYF. The DNA of the CDR3 is TGTGCCAGCCAAATCGGCCACACAGATACGCAGTATTTT.

This chain uses TRBV24-1 with TRBJ1-5, with D possibly matching TRBD1 (5 bases). CDR1 is KGHDR, CDR2 SFDVKD, per germline. V lost 5 bases to trimming and J lost 7 bases, with 14 bases between them. The CDR3 spans 14 residues. CDR3 DNA: TGTGCCACCAGTGTAGCCAGGGTGGACCAGCCCCAGCATTTT. This sequence encodes CATSVARVDQPQHF.

The chain couples TRBV7-2 to TRBJ2-5; D not resolved. V lost 4 bases, J lost 10 bases, and 13 bases lay in between. The CDR3 length is 12 residues. Germline-derived CDR1 and CDR2 are SGHTA and FQGNSA. CDR3 protein: CASSSGRGDQYF. The CDR3 nucleotides read TGTGCCAGCAGCTCCGGGCGTGGGGACCAGTACTTC.

The chain carries TRBV27 and TRBJ2-7; D is ambiguous. CDR3 length: 13 amino acids. CDR1 MNHEY and CDR2 SMNVEV come from the germline V gene (reference sequence). V gave up 6 bases and J gave up 3 bases, with 12 bases separating them. The CDR3 DNA follows: TGTGCCAGCAGACTGAAAGCCAACTACGAGCAGTACTTC. It is translated as CASRLKANYEQYF.

This clonotype was counted a few times. The chain joins TRBV30 to TRBJ2-7; no clear D. V was clipped by 4 bases and J by 5 bases, with 12 bases between them. Germline V CDR1 and CDR2: GTSNPN, SVGIG (reference sequence). The CDR3 is 12 residues long. The CDR3 region has the DNA TGTGCCTGGACTCCGGGTGGGCACGAGCAGTACTTC. This gives the protein CAWTPGGHEQYF.

This chain links TRBV4-1 with TRBJ1-4, with unresolved D. Between the trimmed V and J ends, which lost 2 bases and 12 bases, there was a span of 7 bases. Germline lookup yields CDR1 MGHRA and CDR2 YSYEKL. The CDR3 totals 11 residues. CDR3 nucleotides: TGCGCCAGCAGCCAATTCCTAGAACTGTTTTTT. Translated, it gives CASSQFLELFF.

CDR3 sequence: CSVEEQGRRGYTF. CDR3 sequence (DNA): TGCAGCGTTGAAGAGCAGGGGCGTAGGGGCTACACCTTC. The chain joins TRBV29-1 to TRBJ1-2; weak D call: TRBD1 (6 bases). Germline-derived CDR1 and CDR2 are SQVTM and ANQGSEA. The length of the CDR3 is 13 residues. Trimming took off 0 bases at V and 8 bases at J, with 13 bases between the two ends.

The V gene is TRBV4-3, the J gene TRBJ2-5, with D maybe TRBD2 (5 bases). Germline-derived CDR1 and CDR2 are LGHNA and YSLEER. The CDR3 consists of 13 residues. Trimming removed 4 bases from V and 4 bases from J, with 10 bases in between. This CDR3 is CASSRGLRETQYF. The CDR3 region has the DNA TGCGCCAGCAGCCGCGGGCTACGAGAGACCCAGTACTTC.

This chain connects TRBV28 to TRBJ2-3, with 15 bases fitting TRBD2. With V trimmed by 6 bases and J by 1 base, 11 bases remained unmatched. The CDR3 length is 19 residues. The germline CDR1 and CDR2 sequences are MDHEN and SYDVKM. CDR3 nucleotides: TGTGCCAGCAGGACGGGAGGACTAGCGGGGGGGCCGGGCACAGATACGCAGTATTTT. As protein: CASRTGGLAGGPGTDTQYF.

The CDR3 loop is CSAMTSGGADEQFF. CDR3 DNA: TGCAGCGCTATGACTAGCGGGGGGGCCGATGAGCAGTTCTTC. The chain uses TRBV29-1 and TRBJ2-1; TRBD2 matches at 14 bases. Germline CDR1 and CDR2: SQVTM and ANQGSEA. V was pared by 7 bases and J by 8 bases, with 7 bases of the junction left unmatched. The CDR3 has 14 amino acids.

CDR3 sequence: CATSDPRTGGTDTQYF. The CDR3 DNA reads TGTGCCACCAGTGATCCTCGGACAGGGGGCACAGATACGCAGTATTTT. The chain combines TRBV24-1 with TRBJ2-3; 9 bases fit TRBD1. CDR1 is KGHDR, CDR2 SFDVKD, per germline. The J segment lost 1 base and the V segment lost 3 bases, leaving 4 bases of the junction unmatched. There are 16 residues in the CDR3.

CDR3 amino acids: CSAPDRGAFVGTEAFF. For the CDR3, the DNA is TGCAGTGCACCGGACAGGGGGGCCTTCGTGGGCACTGAAGCTTTCTTT. The rearrangement joins TRBV20-1 to TRBJ1-1, with 10 bases identical to TRBD1. CDR3 length: 16 amino acids. The germline gives CDR1 DFQATT, CDR2 SNEGSKA (reference sequence). V dropped 6 bases and J dropped 4; count of bases not matched to a gene: 14.

This sequence joins TRBV5-4 and TRBJ1-2; TRBD1 matches 7 bases. CDR1 SGHNT and CDR2 YYREEE come from the germline V gene (reference sequence). Trimming took 1 base from V and 7 from J; bases not matched to a gene: 10. The CDR3 totals 15 residues. In DNA form, the CDR3 reads TGTGCCAGCAGCTTGTTCGACAGGGCAATACGTGGCTACACCTTC. Translated: CASSLFDRAIRGYTF.

The chain links TRBV30 to TRBJ2-1; 9 nucleotides agree with TRBD1. In germline, CDR1 is GTSNPN, CDR2 SVGIG (reference sequence). Trimming cost V 1 base and J 2 bases; bases outside gene matches: 3. The CDR3 totals 15 residues. CDR3 in amino acids: CAWSAGTGTYNEQFF. The CDR3, as DNA: TGTGCCTGGAGTGCTGGGACAGGGACCTACAATGAGCAGTTCTTC. The full variable domain, completed using reference TRBV30 and TRBJ2-1, is SQTIHQWPATLVQPVGSPLSLECTVEGTSNPNLYWYRQAAGRGLQLLFYSVGIGQISSEVPQNLSASRPQDRQFILSSKKLLLSDSGFYLCAWSAGTGTYNEQFFGPGTRLTVL.